The TCR beta chain under discussion was sequenced for a study of OX40 agonist ivuxolimab in advanced cancers. About the research overall: Ivuxolimab, an antibody that agonizes OX40 (CD134), was administered to the patients.

With 7 bases removed from V and 7 bases from J, the gap between germline ends came to 20 bases. Germline CDR1 is MDHEN and CDR2 is SYDVKM. The CDR3 is 15 amino acids. Clones were read by immunoSEQ multiplex PCR, and TCRdb kept only the in-frame ones, dropping some. The sample records 85,000 to 120,000 clones, 90% being singletons. Remarks on this clone: Antigen: not known.

Study-level results: Both blood CD4+ and CD8+ T cells showed clonal growth by week 6 at 0.1 to 3.0 mg/kg. Relative to CD4+, CD8+ T cells held more expanded clones on average.

The chain uses TRBV28 and TRBJ1-5; D gene unclear. The sample consisted of CD4+ or CD8+ T cells sorted from blood, taken in a trial of the OX40 agonist ivuxolimab. The TCR sequence derives from an adult with an advanced solid tumor such as melanoma, head and neck, liver or kidney cancer. The CDR3 here is CASTAAHAVNQPQHF. CDR3 nucleotides: TGTGCCAGCACCGCTGCCCACGCGGTTAACCAGCCCCAGCATTTT.